Presented here are 17 T cell receptor beta chains from one specimen sequenced in a study of Ad26.COV2.S vaccination and SARS-CoV-2 variants (TCRdb year 2021). Per the publication, the treatment or condition label means: around 19 received Ad26.COV2.S at low or high dose, single or two shots; 5 received placebo; per-sample allocation not given. Repertoires of vaccine and placebo recipients were sequenced from samples collected on day 63 after the first injection. Library method: the immunoSEQ multiplex PCR assay. In its TCRdb copy, this immuneACCESS table keeps in-frame sequences only and misses some clones. Where compared with another copy, unresolved V genes explain less than half of these, and the others have no known cause. Recorded for this sample are some 410,000 clones; around 92% of them occurred a single time. The ten top clones hold around 1.7% of the sample. Sequenced here: peripheral blood, sampled in a trial of Ad26.COV2.S vaccine versus placebo. These receptors were collected from a person aged 18 to 65 who received the Ad26.COV2.S COVID-19 vaccine or a placebo.

V gene TRBV5-5 combines with J gene TRBJ1-5; TRBD1 matches at 7 bases. The length of the CDR3 is 16 residues. Germline V gene lookup returns CDR1 SGHKS and CDR2 YYEKEE (reference sequence). The J segment lost 2 bases and the V segment lost 0 bases, leaving 5 bases of the junction unmatched. The CDR3 DNA reads as TGTGCCAGCAGCTTGGCCTCCCAGGGGGGCAATCAGCCCCAGCATTTT. Its translation is CASSLASQGGNQPQHF.

This sequence joins TRBV19 and TRBJ2-1; D call uncertain. Germline V CDR1 and CDR2: LNHDA, SQIVND (reference sequence). The CDR3 extends over 11 amino acids. Between the trimmed V and J ends, which lost 5 bases and 4 bases, there was a span of 3 bases. CDR3 region: CASSSYNEQFF. Here the CDR3 DNA reads TGTGCCAGTAGTTCATACAATGAGCAGTTCTTC. Full variable domain (missing parts from reference TRBV19 and TRBJ2-1): DGGITQSPKYLFRKEGQNVTLSCEQNLNHDAMYWYRQDPGQGLRLIYYSQIVNDFQKGDIAEGYSVSREKKESFPLTVTSAQKNPTAFYLCASSSYNEQFFGPGTRLTVL.

The rearrangement links TRBV19 to TRBJ1-2; TRBD1 agrees at 9 bases. Per germline, CDR1 LNHDA and CDR2 SQIVND (reference sequence). With V trimmed by 5 bases and J by 13 bases, 11 bases remained unmatched. The CDR3 has 13 amino acids. The CDR3 loop reads CASSWPGTGLLTF. CDR3 in DNA: TGTGCCAGTAGTTGGCCCGGGACAGGGCTTCTCACCTTC.

The chain is built from TRBV19 and TRBJ1-2; D unresolved. The CDR3 runs to 13 residues. Germline V gene lookup returns CDR1 LNHDA and CDR2 SQIVND (reference sequence). Trimming stripped 0 bases from V and 5 bases from J, with 7 bases between. This CDR3 is CASSIDRVYGYTF. DNA for the CDR3: TGTGCCAGTAGTATAGATCGGGTGTATGGCTACACCTTC.

The chain employs TRBV7-9 and TRBJ2-5, with D perhaps matching TRBD1 (6 bases). CDR1 is SEHNR and CDR2 is FQNEAQ in the germline V gene (reference sequence). This CDR3 has 14 amino acids. The V gene lost 6 bases and the J gene lost 10 bases, with 21 bases spanning the gap. The CDR3 DNA follows: TGTGCCAGCAGGATTTTACAGGGCTCAGTAAACCAGTACTTC. This sequence encodes CASRILQGSVNQYF.

V and J are TRBV4-1 and TRBJ2-5; TRBD2 agrees at 7 bases. The germline V gene encodes CDR1 MGHRA and CDR2 YSYEKL. V lost 1 base to trimming and J lost 2 bases; unmatched junction nucleotides: 1. There are 14 residues in the CDR3. The CDR3 spells CASSQVGGQETQYF. The CDR3 bases are TGCGCCAGCAGCCAAGTGGGGGGGCAAGAGACCCAGTACTTC.

The chain is built from TRBV5-5 and TRBJ2-3; TRBD1 agrees at 8 bases. This CDR3 comprises 18 residues. The germline V gene has CDR1 SGHKS and CDR2 YYEKEE (reference sequence). V gave up 2 bases and J gave up 5 bases; unmatched junction bases: 16. As DNA, the CDR3 is TGTGCCAGCAGCTTTGGGACCTGGCAGGGGGCCGGGGGAGATACGCAGTATTTT. It yields the protein CASSFGTWQGAGGDTQYF.

V and J are TRBV7-9 and TRBJ2-7; D is perhaps TRBD2 (5 bases). The CDR3 extends over 13 amino acids. The V gene lost 3 bases and the J gene lost 3 bases, with 9 bases spanning the gap. From germline, CDR1 is SEHNR and CDR2 FQNEAQ (reference sequence). This CDR3 is CASSFEGDYEQYF. The CDR3 nucleotides read TGTGCCAGCAGCTTCGAGGGAGACTACGAGCAGTACTTC.

V is TRBV5-6 and J is TRBJ1-2; no reliable D call. Germline CDR1 and CDR2: SGHDT and YYEEEE. Trimming removed 6 bases at V and 8 bases at J, with 17 bases between. This CDR3 is 13 amino acids long. CDR3: CASTFSYAPGYTF. DNA of the CDR3: TGTGCCAGCACCTTCAGTTACGCGCCCGGCTACACCTTC. Supplemented by reference TRBV5-6 and TRBJ1-2, the full variable domain reads DAGVTQSPTHLIKTRGQQVTLRCSPKSGHDTVSWYQQALGQGPQFIFQYYEEEERQRGNFPDRFSGHQFPNYSSELNVNALLLGDSALYLCASTFSYAPGYTFGSGTRLTVV.

DNA for the CDR3: TGTGCCAGCAGCTTAGGCCGATTCCATGACAGTCCCTCTGGAAACACCATATATTTT. It specifies CASSLGRFHDSPSGNTIYF. V and J are TRBV13 and TRBJ1-3; the D gene is possibly TRBD1 (5 bases). Trimming removed 0 bases at V and 0 bases at J, with 18 bases between. The CDR3 extends over 19 amino acids. Germline CDR1 reads PRHDT; CDR2 reads FYEKMQ (reference sequence).

In DNA form, the CDR3 reads TGTGCCAGCAGCTTATCCAGCGGGGGGGCCCACGAGCAGTACTTC. Its translation: CASSLSSGGAHEQYF. The chain joins TRBV7-2 to TRBJ2-7; 10 nucleotides line up with TRBD2. Germline V gives CDR1 SGHTA, CDR2 FQGNSA. Trimming at V came to 2 bases and at J to 5 bases, leaving 6 bases not matched to a gene. This CDR3 spans 15 amino acids.

Points on this clone: One end of the junction fails to match germline, which may point to a read error. This chain joins TRBV7-7 and TRBJ2-7; D may match TRBD1 or TRBD2 (6 bases each). Per germline, CDR1 SSHAT and CDR2 FNYEAQ (reference sequence). The CDR3 is 14 amino acids. CDR3 nucleotide sequence: TGTGCTAGCAGCTTGGTGGGGGGCGGGGACGAGCAGTACTTC. The encoded protein is CASSLVGGGDEQYF.

The chain links TRBV30 to TRBJ1-5; 7 nucleotides line up with TRBD1. CDR3 size: 13 residues. From germline, CDR1 is GTSNPN and CDR2 SVGIG (reference sequence). J lost 6 bases, V lost 5 bases, and 7 bases had no gene match. In nucleotides, the CDR3 is TGTGCCTGGCAAACAGGGGCGGGTCAGCCCCAGCATTTT. It yields the protein CAWQTGAGQPQHF.

V gene TRBV7-8 combines with J gene TRBJ2-5, with 9 bases that match TRBD2. Trimming at V came to 0 bases and at J to 9 bases, leaving 8 bases not matched to a gene. The CDR3 consists of 15 residues. Per germline, CDR1 SGHVS and CDR2 FQNEAQ. In DNA form, the CDR3 reads TGTGCCAGCAGCTTAGCGAAAGCGGGGGGCCCTCCCCAGTACTTC. It is translated as CASSLAKAGGPPQYF.

The J gene is TRBJ2-3, the V gene TRBV11-2, with 9 bases identical to TRBD1. There are 13 residues in the CDR3. CDR1 and CDR2 (germline): SGHAT, FQNNGV. Trimming cost V 4 bases and J 9 bases; bases outside gene matches: 5. The CDR3 loop reads CASSSIGTGTQYF. CDR3 bases: TGTGCCAGCAGCTCCATCGGGACAGGGACGCAGTATTTT.

The chain couples TRBV2 to TRBJ2-1; no reliable D call. Looked up from germline, CDR1 is SNHLY and CDR2 is FYNNEI. CDR3 size: 13 residues. Trimming stripped 3 bases from V and 5 bases from J, with 8 bases between. For the CDR3, the DNA is TGTGCCAGCAGTGATACACCCCACAATGAGCAGTTCTTC. It yields the protein CASSDTPHNEQFF.

This rearrangement joins TRBV2 to TRBJ2-7; D is unclear. Germline-derived CDR1 and CDR2 are SNHLY and FYNNEI. The V and J ends lost 6 bases and 3 bases respectively, with 9 bases between them. The CDR3 is 12 residues long. In DNA, the CDR3 is TGTGCCAGCAGGCGAGGAAGCTACGAGCAGTACTTC. It specifies CASRRGSYEQYF.